These 21 T cell receptor beta chains came from one sample sequenced in a study of OX40 agonist ivuxolimab in advanced cancers. Using immunoSEQ multiplex PCR, the repertoire was profiled, and TCRdb retains in-frame clones only, with some absent. The sample lists about 86,000 clones, approximately 88% seen once, with approximately 1.5% in the top ten. Source: CD4+ or CD8+ T cells sorted from blood, taken in a trial of the OX40 agonist ivuxolimab. The receptors were gathered from an adult with an advanced solid tumor such as melanoma, head and neck, liver or kidney cancer.

The V and J genes are TRBV10-3 and TRBJ2-1, with 9 bases that match TRBD2. Per germline, CDR1 ENHRY and CDR2 SYGVKD. J gave up 7 bases and V 2 bases, and 9 bases lay outside the gene matches. The CDR3 is 16 amino acids. The CDR3 is CAISERGLAGFNEQFF. CDR3 DNA: TGTGCCATCAGTGAGCGGGGTCTAGCGGGATTTAATGAGCAGTTCTTC.

This clone appeared a single time. The chain employs TRBV9 and TRBJ1-1, with D hard to call. The germline CDR1 and CDR2 sequences are SGDLS and YYNGEE. This CDR3 has 15 residues. Trimming removed 1 base at V and 2 bases at J, with 12 bases between. The CDR3, as DNA: TGTGCCAGCAGCGTAAATGTGGAGATTAACACTGAAGCTTTCTTT. Protein product: CASSVNVEINTEAFF. Combining the CDR3 with reference TRBV9 and TRBJ1-1 gives the whole variable domain DSGVTQTPKHLITATGQRVTLRCSPRSGDLSVYWYQQSLDQGLQFLIQYYNGEERAKGNILERFSAQQFPDLHSELNLSSLELGDSALYFCASSVNVEINTEAFFGQGTRLTVV.

This chain links TRBV7-6 with TRBJ1-3, with no clear D. Germline V gene lookup returns CDR1 SGHVS and CDR2 FNYEAQ. The CDR3 contains 16 residues. V was shortened by 1 base and J by 4 bases, with 14 bases between the two germline ends. The CDR3 region has the DNA TGTGCCAGCAGCTTAGGATCGGGAGGGTTAGGAAACACCATATATTTT. Its translation is CASSLGSGGLGNTIYF.

The sample holds one count of this clone. The genes are TRBV5-1 and TRBJ1-1; D unresolved. The CDR3 spans 13 residues. Trimming stripped 4 bases from V and 4 bases from J, with 11 bases between. Germline V gene lookup returns CDR1 SGHRS and CDR2 YFSETQ. CDR3 nucleotides: TGCGCCAGCAGCACCACGCAGCTCACTGAAGCTTTCTTT. Translation: CASSTTQLTEAFF. The full variable domain, its missing parts supplied by reference TRBV5-1 and TRBJ1-1, is KAGVTQTPRYLIKTRGQQVTLSCSPISGHRSVSWYQQTPGQGLQFLFEYFSETQRNKGNFPGRFSGRQFSNSRSEMNVSTLELGDSALYLCASSTTQLTEAFFGQGTRLTVV.

The V and J genes are TRBV4-3 and TRBJ2-5; D gene unclear. The CDR3 is 13 amino acids. In germline, CDR1 is LGHNA, CDR2 YSLEER. V lost 2 bases, J lost 11 bases, and 15 bases lay in between. CDR3 in DNA: TGCGCCAGCAGCCAACAGGCGACCTCCCCGCAGTACTTC. Translation: CASSQQATSPQYF.

The chain uses TRBV11-2 and TRBJ1-1, with D perhaps TRBD1 (5 bases). This CDR3 is 14 amino acids long. The V gene's germline CDR1 is SGHAT and CDR2 FQNNGV. Trimming removed 4 bases from V and 5 bases from J, with 14 bases in between. The CDR3 region is CASSSNRPGTEAFF. CDR3 sequence (DNA): TGTGCCAGCAGCTCTAACAGGCCGGGGACTGAAGCTTTCTTT.

The rearrangement links TRBV6-6 to TRBJ2-1, with D possibly being TRBD2 (7 bases). Trimming removed 3 bases at V and 9 bases at J, with 18 bases between. This CDR3 comprises 15 residues. Germline V gene lookup returns CDR1 MNHNY and CDR2 SVGAGI (reference sequence). The CDR3 DNA is TGTGCCAGCAGTTATTTGGGGAGGGGGGCGAGTGAGCAGTTCTTC. Protein: CASSYLGRGASEQFF.

The gene calls are TRBV18 and TRBJ1-1; the D gene is possibly TRBD1 (5 bases). Per germline, CDR1 KGHSH and CDR2 LQKENI. This CDR3 region has 14 residues. Trimming took off 5 bases at V and 0 bases at J, with 10 bases between the two ends. The CDR3: CASSFGTMNTEAFF. For the CDR3, the DNA is TGTGCCAGCTCATTTGGGACGATGAACACTGAAGCTTTCTTT.

This rearrangement joins TRBV6-6 to TRBJ2-7; 7 bases fit TRBD1. V gave up 4 bases and J gave up 6 bases; unmatched junction bases: 3. This CDR3 comprises 12 residues. Germline CDR1 and CDR2: MNHNY and SVGAGI (reference sequence). CDR3 amino acids: CASSSTGPEQYF. CDR3 DNA sequence: TGTGCCAGCAGTTCGACAGGGCCCGAGCAGTACTTC.

V and J are TRBV30 and TRBJ1-2; 8 bases match TRBD1. The germline CDR1 and CDR2 sequences are GTSNPN and SVGIG (reference sequence). This CDR3 has 13 amino acids. The ends lost 2 bases at V and 7 bases at J; junction bases unmatched: 6. The CDR3 spells CAWSFDRGVGYTF. CDR3 sequence (DNA): TGTGCCTGGAGTTTCGACAGGGGAGTTGGCTACACCTTC.

The rearrangement links TRBV6-1 to TRBJ2-3; 7 bases line up with TRBD1. The CDR3 is 14 amino acids. Germline CDR1 MNHNS, CDR2 SASEGT. V was clipped by 6 bases and J by 2 bases; unmatched bases: 5. The CDR3 loop is CASRKGAPTDTQYF. The CDR3 DNA sequence: TGTGCCAGCAGGAAGGGGGCCCCCACAGATACGCAGTATTTT.

The chain combines TRBV28 with TRBJ2-4; D possibly matches TRBD1 or TRBD2 (5 bases each). V was shortened by 2 bases and J by 7 bases, with 18 bases between the two germline ends. The CDR3 loop spans 16 amino acids. Germline loops: CDR1 MDHEN, CDR2 SYDVKM. The CDR3 loop is CASSLRAGTPWNIQYF. The DNA for the CDR3 is TGTGCCAGCAGTTTAAGAGCCGGGACCCCTTGGAACATTCAGTACTTC.

The chain links TRBV5-4 to TRBJ2-3; D not resolved. The ends were cut back, 2 bases at V and 3 bases at J, with 7 bases in the middle. The germline V gene has CDR1 SGHNT and CDR2 YYREEE (reference sequence). The length of the CDR3 is 13 residues. CDR3 DNA sequence: TGTGCCAGCAGCTTACTCTGGACAGATACGCAGTATTTT. Its translation: CASSLLWTDTQYF.

This chain connects TRBV2 to TRBJ2-2, with 8 positions matching TRBD2. This CDR3 is built from 14 residues. The V gene's germline CDR1 is SNHLY and CDR2 FYNNEI. Unmatched junction bases numbered 5, after V lost 6 bases and J lost 5 bases. The CDR3 DNA reads as TGTGCCAGCAGCGGACTAGCAGGGACCGGGGAGCTGTTTTTT. This sequence encodes CASSGLAGTGELFF.

This chain connects TRBV28 to TRBJ2-4; D unresolved. From germline, CDR1 is MDHEN and CDR2 SYDVKM. Trimming cost V 5 bases and J 7 bases, with 18 bases left between them. This CDR3 has 15 residues. CDR3 in amino acids: CASSRADILANIQYF. CDR3 bases: TGTGCCAGCAGTCGCGCTGACATCCTTGCGAACATTCAGTACTTC.

For the CDR3, the DNA is TGTGCCAGCAGCCGGGAGGCAGTTTCGTCACCCCTCCACTTT. Protein product: CASSREAVSSPLHF. The J gene is TRBJ1-6, the V gene TRBV9; D is uncertain. Trimming left V 4 bases short and J 10 bases short, with 15 bases between. Germline V gene lookup returns CDR1 SGDLS and CDR2 YYNGEE. There are 14 residues in the CDR3.

The chain joins TRBV6-1 to TRBJ1-6, with D tentatively TRBD1 (5 bases). The V gene lost 8 bases and the J gene lost 6 bases, with 14 bases spanning the gap. This CDR3 is 14 amino acids long. Germline CDR1 and CDR2: MNHNS and SASEGT. CDR3 loop: CASEAGMSNSPLHF. The DNA for the CDR3 is TGTGCCAGCGAGGCAGGGATGAGTAATTCACCCCTCCACTTT.

A few counts support this clone. The genes are TRBV9 and TRBJ1-1; no clear D gene. The germline V gene has CDR1 SGDLS and CDR2 YYNGEE. This CDR3 contains 13 residues. V gave up 0 bases and J gave up 4 bases, with 7 bases separating them. The CDR3 protein is CASSVGGATEAFF. In DNA form, the CDR3 reads TGTGCCAGCAGCGTAGGCGGAGCCACTGAAGCTTTCTTT.

The V and J genes are TRBV19 and TRBJ1-1; maybe TRBD1 (5 bases). Germline CDR1 and CDR2: LNHDA and SQIVND (reference sequence). With 5 bases removed from V and 1 base from J, the gap between germline ends came to 14 bases. CDR3 length: 15 residues. The CDR3: CASSLTGTGNTEAFF. The DNA of the CDR3 is TGTGCCAGTAGTTTAACAGGAACGGGGAACACTGAAGCTTTCTTT.

J is TRBJ1-5 and V is TRBV30; D unresolved. The CDR3 loop spans 14 amino acids. Per germline, CDR1 GTSNPN and CDR2 SVGIG (reference sequence). The germline V and J ends were trimmed by 4 bases and 0 bases, with 10 bases remaining between them. The CDR3 nucleotides read TGTGCCTGGACCGGACGGTATAGCAATCAGCCCCAGCATTTT. This gives the protein CAWTGRYSNQPQHF.

CDR3 nucleotide sequence: TGCGCCAGCAGCTTAGGACTAGCGGGGCTCACAGATACGCAGTATTTT. Residues: CASSLGLAGLTDTQYF. The rearrangement uses TRBV5-1 and TRBJ2-3; 12 bases match TRBD2. This CDR3 is built from 16 residues. V lost 2 bases and J lost 2; bases outside the gene matches: 3. In germline, CDR1 is SGHRS, CDR2 YFSETQ.